This entry is about one T cell receptor beta chain. It lacks a known antigen. Base qualities were left out, and no much larger clone turns up one base away. V and J are trimmed by 4 bases and 7 bases, and the gene matches miss 8 bases of the junction. Via the germline V gene, CDR1 is SGHDN and CDR2 FVKESK. From the cysteine up to the phenylalanine, the CDR3 has a length of 14 residues. CDR3 DNA is the only sequence kept; it has 42 bases, read in frame from the first base. This specimen belongs to a study of blood T cell repertoires in COVID-19 (dated by TCRdb to 2018 to 2021). Looking at the study overall: Samples from collaborators originated in the United States, Italy and Spain and spanned both the acute and convalescent phases of COVID-19. The prospective study material was composed of cDNA or gDNA derived from T cells, B-cell-depleted T cells, or PBMCs. Deeply sampled blood TCRbeta repertoires from subjects exposed to, actively infected with, or recovered from COVID-19 were included in the dataset. A de-identified subject ID, COVID-19 status, age in years and sex were almost always included in the sample metadata. The samples were drawn from two sources: the first 160 participants of the ongoing ImmuneRACE study, and over 950 subjects contributed by 6 global collaborators. Where available, HLA class I and class II types were taken from metadata supplied by the sample provider and were not determined by assay-based typing. The repertoires were made available in a free public database intended to serve as a resource for research on the immune response to SARS-CoV-2. The research as a whole found: How much clinical and demographic metadata was included differed by source and by participant, and the metadata was provided uncurated.

TCRbeta CDR3 regions were amplified from genomic DNA using the immunoSEQ Assay, a bias-controlled multiplex PCR. The study's processing was this. Nucleated cell counts per sample were estimated from amplification of reference gene primers within the assay. To quantify the absolute abundance of each unique TCRbeta CDR3 rearrangement, sequence reads were collapsed and filtered. For each sample, productive Simpson clonality was calculated as the square root of Simpson's diversity index across productive rearrangements. TCRdb holds this immuneACCESS table with in-frame rearrangements only. Some clones are missing; in checked studies, unresolved V genes explain under half, and the rest has no known cause. That table supplies the V and J calls and clone size; D and trimming were determined from the DNA. For this sample there are around 200,000 clones; roughly 86% appear just once. The ten most abundant clones make up around 2.7% of the sample.

Collaborating institutions collected whole blood in K2EDTA tubes following their own protocols. For TCRbeta analysis, collaborators shipped samples as frozen whole blood, isolated PBMCs, or DNA extracted from either of those sample types. This receptor was identified in a man aged 35-49 years with active or convalescent COVID-19. Source material: peripheral blood. Recombination linked TRBV14 to TRBJ1-2; 8 middle bases align to TRBD1. The CDR3 loop reads CASSLMDRVGGYTF. The DNA sequence is as follows: TGTGCCAGCAGCCTAATGGACAGGGTGGGTGGCTACACCTTC.